Below are 29 T cell receptor beta chains sequenced from a single sample in a study of T cell repertoires in cytomegalovirus infection. TCRdb passed the reads through MiXCR, listing each CDR3 protein once. The sample has over 250,000 distinct CDR3 sequences; less than 25% are singletons. These receptors' targets are unknown. The specimen was cultured PBMCs, collected from culture after CMV antigen stimulation. Source of these receptors: a human donor in good health (CMV status not recorded). Some clones in this sample may be carry-over from other donors' samples.

This clonotype has a count of ten or more. The chain has TRBV7-2 and TRBJ1-2; 11 bases fit TRBD1. J was trimmed by 3 bases and V by 5 bases; bases with no gene match: 11. The CDR3 sequence is 17 residues long. CDR1 SGHTA and CDR2 FQGNSA come from the germline V gene. The CDR3, as DNA: TGTGCCAGCAGCCCGAAAGTGTGGGACAGGGGGGACTATGGCTACACCTTC. Translated, it gives CASSPKVWDRGDYGYTF.

The chain joins TRBV2 to TRBJ1-1, with no clear D. The V gene's germline CDR1 is SNHLY and CDR2 FYNNEI. Trimming removed 4 bases at V and 2 bases at J, with 8 bases between. The CDR3 loop spans 13 amino acids. The CDR3 DNA reads as TGTGCCAGCAGTGGTCTGGGAAACACTGAAGCTTTCTTT. Residues: CASSGLGNTEAFF.

This clonotype was recorded at least ten times. The chain couples TRBV7-2 to TRBJ2-7; the match to TRBD2 covers 8 bases. The CDR3 sequence is 13 residues long. V lost 3 bases, J lost 5 bases, and 3 bases stayed unmatched. Germline values: CDR1 SGHTA, CDR2 FQGNSA. The CDR3 DNA sequence: TGTGCCAGCAGCTTGGTTAGCGGGGACGAGCAGTACTTC. It is translated as CASSLVSGDEQYF.

DNA of the CDR3: TGCGCCAGCAGCCAAGTGACCGCCCGGAGGAACACCGGGGAGCTGTTTTTT. This sequence encodes CASSQVTARRNTGELFF. The chain uses TRBV4-1 and TRBJ2-2; D is ambiguous. Trimming removed 1 base at V and 1 base at J, with 13 bases between. The CDR3 is made up of 17 amino acids. Germline V lookup: CDR1 MGHRA, CDR2 YSYEKL.

This clonotype has ten or more counts. The chain has TRBV28 and TRBJ1-5; perhaps TRBD1 as D (6 bases). CDR1 is MDHEN, CDR2 SYDVKM, per germline. This CDR3 is 14 amino acids long. Between the trimmed V and J ends, which lost 6 bases and 3 bases, there was a span of 12 bases. In DNA form, the CDR3 reads TGTGCCAGCAGGGTTACAGGGCCCAATCAGCCCCAGCATTTT. It encodes CASRVTGPNQPQHF.

V is TRBV20-1 and J is TRBJ2-1; a possible D gene is TRBD2 (6 bases). CDR1 and CDR2 from the germline V gene are DFQATT and SNEGSKA (reference sequence). Between the trimmed V and J ends, which lost 4 bases and 5 bases, there was a span of 15 bases. The length of the CDR3 is 14 residues. This CDR3 reads CSAKPRLGHNEQFF. Written as DNA, the CDR3 is TGCAGTGCTAAGCCGAGACTAGGACACAATGAGCAGTTCTTC.

The chain recombines TRBV6-1 with TRBJ2-7; 9 bases agree with TRBD1. The germline V gene encodes CDR1 MNHNS and CDR2 SASEGT. The CDR3 has 14 amino acids. J gave up 2 bases and V 6 bases, and 5 bases lay outside the gene matches. CDR3 sequence: CASSRRDRAYEQYF. Here the CDR3 DNA reads TGTGCCAGCAGCCGCCGGGACAGGGCCTACGAGCAGTACTTC.

The chain has TRBV18 and TRBJ2-2; possible D gene TRBD1, 5 bases. Trimming pared 4 bases from V and 4 bases from J, leaving 16 bases between. This CDR3 has 16 residues. CDR1 is KGHSH, CDR2 LQKENI, per germline. CDR3 loop: CASSLRDSRVTGELFF. The DNA for the CDR3 is TGTGCCAGCTCACTGCGCGACAGCCGAGTCACCGGGGAGCTGTTTTTT.

The chain has TRBV6-2 or TRBV6-3 and TRBJ1-1; possible D gene TRBD1, 5 bases. This CDR3 contains 16 residues. The germline V gene encodes CDR1 MNHEY and CDR2 SVGEGT. V was shortened by 2 bases and J by 1 base, with 14 bases between the two germline ends. CDR3 sequence: CASSYPVGRANTEAFF. In DNA, the CDR3 is TGTGCCAGCAGTTACCCGGTGGGCAGGGCGAACACTGAAGCTTTCTTT.

Regarding this clonotype: This clone may be a read error of a much larger clone one base away. The V and J genes are TRBV7-2 and TRBJ1-1; D not resolved. CDR1 and CDR2 from the germline V gene are SGHTA and FQGNSA. The CDR3 contains 14 residues. The chain's CDR3 is CASSLTRLPSLAYF. DNA of the CDR3: TGTGCCAGCAGCTTAACGAGGCTCCCTTCGCTGGCTTACTTT. Full variable domain (outside the CDR3, taken from reference TRBV7-2 and TRBJ1-1): GAGVSQSPSNKVTEKGKDVELRCDPISGHTALYWYRQSLGQGLEFLIYFQGNSAPDKSGLPSDRFSAERTGGSVSTLTIQRTQQEDSAVYLCASSLTRLPSLAYFGQGTRLTVV.

This chain links TRBV12-3 or TRBV12-4 with TRBJ1-5, with a possible D match to TRBD1 (5 bases). V shed 3 bases and J shed 7 bases, with 13 bases lying between them. CDR3 length equals 14 residues. This CDR3 reads CASSFGRAGQPQHF. The CDR3 DNA sequence: TGTGCCAGCAGTTTCGGCAGGGCTGGGCAGCCCCAGCATTTT.

The V gene is TRBV6-6, the J gene TRBJ2-7, with D perhaps being TRBD1 or TRBD2 (5 bases each). Trimming cost V 3 bases and J 4 bases, with 13 bases left between them. CDR1 and CDR2 from the germline V gene are MNHNY and SVGAGI (reference sequence). The CDR3 length is 14 residues. CDR3 in DNA: TGTGCCAGCAGTTATGGACCGGGGCTTTACGAGCAGTACTTC. Residues: CASSYGPGLYEQYF.

The rearrangement uses TRBV19 and TRBJ2-2; perhaps D is TRBD1 or TRBD2 (5 bases each). Germline V gene data show CDR1 as LNHDA and CDR2 as SQIVND (reference sequence). The CDR3 runs to 13 residues. Trimming removed 6 bases from V and 8 bases from J, with 13 bases in between. The CDR3 nucleotides read TGTGCCAGTAGCTCCGCCGGGGCTGGGGAGCTGTTTTTT. As protein: CASSSAGAGELFF.

This clonotype was recorded a few times. The chain carries TRBV4-2 and TRBJ2-7; D remains unclear. CDR1 and CDR2 from the germline V gene are LGHNA and YNFKEQ. The CDR3 covers 13 residues. Trimming removed 2 bases from V and 0 bases from J, with 5 bases in between. CDR3 bases: TGTGCCAGCAGCCAAACAGACTCCTACGAGCAGTACTTC. Its translation: CASSQTDSYEQYF.

This clonotype was counted between two and nine times. V and J are TRBV7-2 and TRBJ1-6; D unresolved. The ends were cut back, 3 bases at V and 9 bases at J, with 15 bases in the middle. The CDR3 spans 15 residues. Per the germline V gene, CDR1 is SGHTA and CDR2 is FQGNSA. CDR3 coding DNA: TGTGCCAGCAGCTTGGGCATCATGTCAGGTTCACCCCTCCACTTT. It translates to CASSLGIMSGSPLHF.

The chain is built from TRBV15 and TRBJ2-1; D is uncertain. Germline assignment: CDR1 LNHNV and CDR2 YYDKDF (reference sequence). There are 12 residues in the CDR3. Trimming removed 0 bases from V and 8 bases from J, with 5 bases in between. The CDR3 sequence: CATSRDNHEQFF. For the CDR3, the DNA is TGTGCCACCAGCAGAGATAACCATGAGCAGTTCTTC.

This clonotype was observed a handful of times. The rearrangement uses TRBV19 and TRBJ2-1; the match to TRBD1 covers 9 bases. Germline CDR1 and CDR2: LNHDA and SQIVND (reference sequence). The CDR3 runs to 15 residues. The V segment lost 5 bases and the J segment 4 bases; nucleotides outside the gene matches: 6. This CDR3 is CASSPDRGYYNEQFF. For the CDR3, the DNA is TGTGCCAGTAGTCCGGACAGGGGTTATTACAATGAGCAGTTCTTC.

V gene TRBV30 combines with J gene TRBJ2-1, with 8 positions matching TRBD2. Germline values: CDR1 GTSNPN, CDR2 SVGIG (reference sequence). The CDR3 extends over 14 amino acids. The V gene end was trimmed by 4 bases and the J gene end by 7 bases; junction bases not matched to a gene: 9. CDR3 nucleotide sequence: TGTGCCTGGAACCCGAGCGGGAGTGGGAATGAGCAGTTCTTC. It yields the protein CAWNPSGSGNEQFF.

CDR3 in DNA: TGTGCCAGCAGTTTTGGGGTCGCTGGGCCCCAGCATTTT. Translated: CASSFGVAGPQHF. The chain is built from TRBV27 and TRBJ1-5, with D unresolved. Germline loops: CDR1 MNHEY, CDR2 SMNVEV (reference sequence). The length of the CDR3 is 13 residues. Trimming stripped 3 bases from V and 9 bases from J, with 12 bases between.

This clonotype was counted many times. J is TRBJ2-2 and V is TRBV7-9; 10 positions match TRBD1. The CDR3 is made up of 16 amino acids. Germline V gives CDR1 SEHNR, CDR2 FQNEAQ (reference sequence). The junction had 6 bases not matched to a gene; V was cut back by 5 bases and J by 3 bases. CDR3 in DNA: TGTGCCAGCAGCCCCCGGACAGGGGGATACACCGGGGAGCTGTTTTTT. Its translation is CASSPRTGGYTGELFF.

The chain recombines TRBV6-8 with TRBJ1-1; D gene ambiguous. V lost 6 bases to trimming and J lost 11 bases, with 10 bases between them. This CDR3 spans 10 amino acids. Germline CDR1 MNHGY, CDR2 SAAAGT. The CDR3 region has the DNA TGTGCCAGCAGGGGCACCCCCGCTTTCTTT. This translates into CASRGTPAFF.

This clonotype has just a few counts. The DNA for the CDR3 is TGTGCCAGCAGCGCGGGAGGGACAACTGGAAACACCATATATTTT. Translated: CASSAGGTTGNTIYF. V gene TRBV11-2 combines with J gene TRBJ1-3, with a possible D match to TRBD1 (6 bases). The V and J ends lost 5 bases and 2 bases respectively, with 13 bases between them. The CDR3 length is 15 residues. Germline V gene sequence: CDR1 SGHAT, CDR2 FQNNGV.

The chain is built from TRBV7-8 and TRBJ2-3; the match to TRBD2 covers 8 bases. V was pared by 8 bases and J by 5 bases, with 12 bases of the junction left unmatched. This CDR3 has 15 residues. Germline CDR1 and CDR2: SGHVS and FQNEAQ. CDR3 sequence reads: CASGVYGRAIDTQYF. In DNA, the CDR3 is TGTGCCAGCGGGGTGTACGGGAGGGCCATAGATACGCAGTATTTT.

This clonotype was seen once. One base away lies a much larger clone, so this may be a sequencing read error. The CDR3 sequence is CASSLTWGQSAEKLLF. CDR3 bases: TGTGCCAGCAGCTTAACATGGGGCCAGTCGGCTGAAAAACTGCTTTTT. This chain links TRBV11-3 with TRBJ1-4; the D gene is possibly TRBD1 (5 bases). Germline lookup yields CDR1 SGHNT and CDR2 YENEEA. This CDR3 is built from 16 residues.

This clonotype has ten or more counts. This chain joins TRBV7-2 and TRBJ2-1, with TRBD2 matching over 11 bases. Germline V lookup: CDR1 SGHTA, CDR2 FQGNSA. This CDR3 is 15 amino acids long. The J segment lost 8 bases and the V segment lost 5 bases, leaving 8 bases of the junction unmatched. Here the CDR3 DNA reads TGTGCCAGCAGCCCTTTAGCGGGAGGGCGGGATGAGCAGTTCTTC. This translates into CASSPLAGGRDEQFF.

For this clonotype: This may come from a read error, since a much larger clone is one base off. The chain links TRBV7-8 to TRBJ2-7; D ambiguous. Germline-derived CDR1 and CDR2 are SGHVS and FQNEAQ. The CDR3 runs to 15 residues. CDR3 sequence reads: CASSSTVGNSYEEYF. The DNA of the CDR3 is TGTGCCAGCAGCAGTACAGTGGGGAACTCCTACGAGGAGTACTTC.

The rearrangement joins TRBV10-3 to TRBJ2-3; 9 bases fit TRBD2. Trimming took 0 bases from V and 5 from J; bases not matched to a gene: 6. The CDR3 is 16 amino acids. The germline V gene has CDR1 ENHRY and CDR2 SYGVKD. Written as DNA, the CDR3 is TGTGCCATCAGTGAGTCAAGCGGGAGGAAAGGAGATACGCAGTATTTT. Its translation is CAISESSGRKGDTQYF.

The gene calls are TRBV4-3 and TRBJ1-1; 8 bases are a match to TRBD1. The CDR3 loop spans 14 amino acids. V shed 0 bases, J shed 4 bases, and the junction held 1 base outside the gene matches. CDR1 and CDR2 (germline): LGHNA, YSLEER. The CDR3: CASSQEDRVTEAFF. DNA of the CDR3: TGCGCCAGCAGCCAAGAGGACAGGGTCACTGAAGCTTTCTTT.

This clonotype was picked up a small number of times. The chain joins TRBV2 to TRBJ2-2; the D is unclear. The CDR3 runs 13 residues. Trimming took 7 bases from V and 8 from J, leaving 14 bases between them. Germline V lookup: CDR1 SNHLY, CDR2 FYNNEI. The CDR3 region has the DNA TGTGCCAGCAAGACCCTGGAGACTGGGGAGCTGTTTTTT. It is translated as CASKTLETGELFF. Variable domain in full (rest from reference TRBV2 and TRBJ2-2): EPEVTQTPSHQVTQMGQEVILRCVPISNHLYFYWYRQILGQKVEFLVSFYNNEISEKSEIFDDQFSVERPDGSNFTLKIRSTKLEDSAMYFCASKTLETGELFFGEGSRLTVL.